These T cell receptor beta chains were read from a single sample in a study of blood T cell repertoires in COVID-19. TCRdb's table, derived via immunoSEQ multiplex PCR, lists solely in-frame clones and lacks some. The sample includes some 150,000 clones, around nine tenths seen only once; the top ten take less than 3.5%. The sequencing input was peripheral blood. These receptors came from a man aged 65 to 79 with acute or convalescent COVID-19. Both conserved end residues are part of each CDR3. A D gene is named only where the DNA matches it firmly. A clone size is listed for some rows: how often the clone was seen (once, few, many), or a class if it is expanded.

TRBJ1-3 TRBD1 - TRBV19 CASLDRSSGNTIYF TGTGCCAGCCTGGACAGGAGCTCTGGAAACACCATATATTTT
TRBJ1-2 TRBD1 - TRBV5-1 CASSSTGGNYGYTF TGCGCCAGCAGCTCTACAGGGGGTAACTATGGCTACACCTTC
TRBJ2-3 - once TRBV5-8 CAPRGTDTQYF TGTGCCCCCCGGGGCACAGATACGCAGTATTTT
TRBJ2-7 TRBD2 - TRBV6-6 CASTTSGLAYEQYF TGTGCCAGCACCACGTCAGGACTAGCTTACGAGCAGTACTTC
TRBJ1-6 - - TRBV6-5 CASRPGTTYNSPLHF TGTGCCAGCAGACCCGGGACAACTTATAATTCACCCCTCCACTTT
TRBJ1-1 - - TRBV9 CASSLYSDTEAFF TGTGCCAGCAGTCTCTACAGTGACACTGAAGCTTTCTTT
TRBJ2-1 TRBD1 - TRBV11-2 CASSFSRDRGNEQFF TGTGCCAGCAGCTTTTCCCGGGACAGGGGTAATGAGCAGTTCTTC
TRBJ1-4 - once TRBV25-1 CAIQEGKQGETNEKLFF TGTGCGATACAGGAGGGGAAGCAAGGGGAAACTAATGAAAAACTGTTTTTT
TRBJ2-1 - - TRBV28 CASSMPEGKLNYNEQFF TGTGCCAGCAGTATGCCCGAGGGCAAACTAAACTACAATGAGCAGTTCTTC
TRBJ1-6 TRBD1 - TRBV11-2 CASSSLRQGVLGNSPLHF TGTGCCAGCAGCTCCCTGAGACAGGGGGTTTTGGGTAATTCACCCCTCCACTTT
TRBJ1-4 - - TRBV11-2 CASSSVKTTNEKLFF TGTGCCAGCAGCTCAGTAAAGACAACTAATGAAAAACTGTTTTTT
TRBJ1-5 - - TRBV7-8 CASSSSRDINNQPQHF TGTGCCAGCAGCTCTAGTCGGGACATAAATAATCAGCCCCAGCATTTT
TRBJ2-2 - - TRBV4-1 CASSPGLLRKPSTGELFF TGCGCCAGCAGCCCAGGCCTACTCCGAAAACCGTCCACCGGGGAGCTGTTTTTT
TRBJ1-1 - - TRBV16 CASSPGTAKYPNTEAFF TGTGCCAGCAGCCCCGGTACTGCTAAATATCCCAACACTGAAGCTTTCTTT
TRBJ2-2 - - TRBV6-5 CASNPQGSGELFF TGTGCCAGCAATCCACAGGGATCCGGGGAGCTGTTTTTT
TRBJ2-3 - - TRBV11-2 CASSFRLRADTQYF TGTGCCAGCAGCTTCCGATTACGGGCAGATACGCAGTATTTT
TRBJ1-5 - few TRBV6-4 CASSADSSYQPQHF TGTGCCAGCAGTGCGGACAGCTCTTATCAGCCCCAGCATTTT
TRBJ2-7 - - TRBV5-4 CASSLFGSSYEQYF TGTGCCAGCAGCTTGTTTGGCAGCTCCTACGAGCAGTACTTC
TRBJ2-2 - few TRBV3-1/TRBV3-2 CASSPRGANTGELFF TGTGCCAGCAGCCCCAGGGGGGCCAACACCGGGGAGCTGTTTTTT
TRBJ1-3 - once TRBV3-1/TRBV3-2 CASRQGLSGNTIYF TGTGCCAGCAGGCAGGGACTCTCTGGAAACACCATATATTTT
TRBJ2-7 - - TRBV28 CASSFSASPRNEQYF TGTGCCAGCAGTTTCTCGGCTAGCCCCAGGAACGAGCAGTACTTC
TRBJ1-6 TRBD1 - TRBV9 CASSSRGTGGAGSPLHF TGTGCCAGCAGCTCCCGAGGGACAGGGGGCGCCGGGTCACCCCTCCACTTT
TRBJ1-3 - - TRBV5-4 CASSLDPGEGNTIYF TGTGCCAGCAGTTTGGACCCGGGGGAGGGAAACACCATATATTTT
TRBJ1-1 - few TRBV10-3 CAISESGGRNTEAFF TGTGCCATCAGTGAGTCGGGGGGAAGGAACACTGAAGCTTTCTTT
TRBJ2-3 TRBD2 - TRBV28 CASSPAGGRSDTQYF TGTGCCAGCAGTCCCGCTGGCGGGAGATCAGATACGCAGTATTTT
TRBJ1-2 TRBD1 - TRBV5-1 CASSWGQSYGYTF TGCGCCAGCAGCTGGGGACAGTCCTATGGCTACACCTTC
TRBJ1-2 - - TRBV5-1 CASSLEPANIVGYTF TGCGCCAGCAGCTTGGAACCTGCGAATATAGTTGGCTACACCTTC
TRBJ2-3 TRBD1 - TRBV11-2 CASARTGSAYTQYF TGTGCCAGCGCCAGGACAGGAAGCGCGTATACGCAGTATTTT
TRBJ2-1 TRBD2 - TRBV5-1 CASSLTSGSNEQFF TGCGCCAGCAGCTTGACAAGCGGGAGTAATGAGCAGTTCTTC
TRBJ2-2 - - TRBV29-1 CSVAQGLNTGELFF TGCAGCGTCGCTCAGGGGCTGAACACCGGGGAGCTGTTTTTT
TRBJ1-1 - - TRBV5-1 CASSLVTGQGSEAFF TGCGCCAGCAGCTTAGTGACAGGTCAGGGAAGTGAAGCTTTCTTT
TRBJ2-3 - - TRBV11-2 CASSLTGVSTDTQYF TGTGCCAGCAGCTTAACGGGAGTAAGCACAGATACGCAGTATTTT
TRBJ2-1 - - TRBV5-1 CASSLAGSGGEQFF TGCGCCAGCAGCTTGGCAGGGTCGGGCGGTGAGCAGTTCTTC
TRBJ1-6 - - TRBV7-9 CASSPGSWDSPLHF TGTGCCAGCAGCCCGGGATCGTGGGATTCACCCCTCCACTTT
TRBJ1-5 - - TRBV30 CAWSGGGGGNQPQHF TGTGCCTGGAGTGGGGGGGGAGGGGGGAATCAGCCCCAGCATTTT
TRBJ1-2 TRBD1 - TRBV4-3 CASSQESGQGAAGYTF TGCGCCAGCAGCCAAGAATCGGGACAGGGGGCCGCTGGCTACACCTTC
TRBJ2-7 - once TRBV5-1 CASSQAGLTYEQYF TGCGCCAGCAGCCAGGCGGGACTGACCTACGAGCAGTACTTC
TRBJ2-5 TRBD2 once TRBV10-1 CASSVAGGPGETQYF TGCGCCAGCAGTGTAGCGGGAGGGCCAGGAGAGACCCAGTACTTC
TRBJ1-6 - - TRBV9 CASSTQGSYNSPLHF TGTGCCAGCAGTACTCAGGGATCCTATAATTCACCCCTCCACTTT
TRBJ2-7 - once TRBV6-5 CASSYRGFGMDEQYF TGTGCCAGCAGTTACAGAGGGTTCGGGATGGACGAGCAGTACTTC
TRBJ1-6 - - TRBV2 CASSVRERGSPLHF TGTGCCAGCAGTGTGCGGGAGAGGGGATCACCCCTCCACTTT
TRBJ2-1 - - TRBV5-1 CASSPPREGVEQFF TGCGCCAGCAGCCCCCCAAGGGAGGGGGTGGAGCAGTTCTTC
TRBJ2-1 - - TRBV10-1 CASSELRSSYNEQFF TGCGCCAGCAGTGAGTTGAGAAGCTCCTACAATGAGCAGTTCTTC
TRBJ2-7 - - TRBV12-3/TRBV12-4 CASSWTGEQYF TGTGCCAGCAGTTGGACTGGCGAGCAGTACTTC
TRBJ2-1 TRBD2 once TRBV28 CASTPPGLAGGREQFF TGTGCCAGCACCCCCCCGGGTCTAGCGGGGGGGCGCGAGCAGTTCTTC